The clone carrying this T cell receptor beta chain was seen at least ten times. The target antigen is unknown. This sample was taken from a study of molecular identifiers for immune sequencing clone quantification. Looking at the study overall: Replicate experiments took RNA from roughly 20,000 or 100,000 naive CD8 cells, divided it five ways and sequenced four.

Study-wide findings and caveats: Detection of one spiked Jurkat cell's TCR RNA reportedly worked in about a million naive cells.

Sorting captured naive CD8 T cells as CD8+CD4-CCR7+CD45RA+. V was cut by 5 bases and J by 2 bases, with 15 bases left in between. Germline V gives CDR1 SEHNR, CDR2 FQNEAQ (reference sequence). The CDR3 is 15 amino acids. The use of previously described methods and listed TCR primers produced the bulk TCR libraries. TCRdb independently ran MiXCR on the PCR reads; one entry per CDR3 protein. The sample comprises 490,000 or so distinct CDR3 sequences, over 20% of which are singletons, and about 0.8% rests with the top ten. The chain carries TRBV7-9 and TRBJ1-1; D call uncertain. The specimen was naive CD8+ T cells from blood, with Jurkat cell RNA spiked in. The subset is: FACS-sorted CD8+CD4-CCR7+CD45RA+ naive T cells. This sequence originates from a human donor in good health. Some libraries in this study had Jurkat cell RNA spiked in. Written as DNA, the CDR3 is TGTGCCAGCAGCATAGATCTGGGATTTAACACTGAAGCTTTCTTT. Translating it yields CASSIDLGFNTEAFF.